This T cell receptor (beta chain) was sequenced during a study of CD8+ T cells in alopecia areata. Overall study context: Administration of oral tofacitinib to treated patients was at 5 to 10 mg twice daily.

Extracted from the samples, RNA was reverse transcribed into cDNA to serve as the sequencing template. Sequenced by immunoSEQ multiplex PCR; TCRdb stores in-frame clones only, minus some. The data show 150,000 to 200,000 clones, under 80% seen once. The treatment denotes: oral pan-JAK inhibitor, 5-10 mg twice daily. This CDR3 region has 16 residues. V lost 6 bases to trimming and J lost 3 bases; unmatched junction nucleotides: 12. Per germline, CDR1 SNHLY and CDR2 FYNNEI. The sequence derives from a human donor with alopecia areata. This chain joins TRBV2 and TRBJ2-5, with TRBD2 matching 8 bases. Sequences were derived from CD4+ T cells sorted from blood, sampled around week 50, from a patient treated with tofacitinib. The CDR3 is CASRAPSGGTKETQYF. CDR3 bases: TGTGCCAGCAGGGCCCCCAGCGGGGGAACTAAAGAGACCCAGTACTTC. The full variable domain, with the rest looked up from reference TRBV2 and TRBJ2-5, is EPEVTQTPSHQVTQMGQEVILRCVPISNHLYFYWYRQILGQKVEFLVSFYNNEISEKSEIFDDQFSVERPDGSNFTLKIRSTKLEDSAMYFCASRAPSGGTKETQYFGPGTRLLVL.